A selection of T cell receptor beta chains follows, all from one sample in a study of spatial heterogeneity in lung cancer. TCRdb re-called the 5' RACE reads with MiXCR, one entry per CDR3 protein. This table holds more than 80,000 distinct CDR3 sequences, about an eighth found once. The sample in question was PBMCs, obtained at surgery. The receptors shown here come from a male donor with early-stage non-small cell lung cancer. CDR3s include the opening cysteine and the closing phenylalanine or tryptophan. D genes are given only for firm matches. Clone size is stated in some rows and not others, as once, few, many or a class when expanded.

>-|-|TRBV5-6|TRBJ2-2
CASSSPLAPMDTGELFF
TGTGCCAGCAGCTCCCCGTTAGCCCCAATGGACACCGGGGAGCTGTTTTTT
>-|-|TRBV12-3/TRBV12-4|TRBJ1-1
CASSPSVQGPSTEAFF
TGTGCCAGCAGTCCTTCGGTCCAGGGTCCTAGCACTGAAGCTTTCTTT
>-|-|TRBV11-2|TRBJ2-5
CASSYNGAFQETQYF
TGTGCCAGCAGCTATAACGGGGCCTTCCAAGAGACCCAGTACTTC
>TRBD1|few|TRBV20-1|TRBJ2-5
CSATTLQGASETQYF
TGCAGTGCGACCACCTTACAGGGGGCGTCAGAGACCCAGTACTTC
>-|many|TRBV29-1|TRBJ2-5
CSVAGSAETQYF
TGCAGCGTCGCAGGGAGTGCGGAGACCCAGTACTTC
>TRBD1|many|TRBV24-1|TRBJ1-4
CATSDPGTGSEKLFF
TGTGCCACCAGTGACCCCGGGACAGGGTCTGAAAAACTGTTTTTT
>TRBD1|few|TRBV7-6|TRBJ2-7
CASSRNEDRGYEQYF
TGTGCCAGCAGCCGTAACGAGGACAGGGGCTACGAGCAGTACTTC
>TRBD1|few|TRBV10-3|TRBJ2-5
CAISGTGGETQYF
TGTGCCATCAGTGGGACAGGGGGAGAGACCCAGTACTTC
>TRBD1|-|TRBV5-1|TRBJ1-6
CASGPGQGSSYNSPLHF
TGCGCCAGCGGTCCTGGACAGGGGAGCTCCTATAATTCACCCCTCCACTTT
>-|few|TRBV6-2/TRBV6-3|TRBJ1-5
CASRGPFDSSNQPQHF
TGTGCCAGCAGGGGCCCATTCGACAGCAGCAATCAGCCCCAGCATTTT
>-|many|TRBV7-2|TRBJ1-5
CASSLRMNNQPQHF
TGTGCCAGCAGCTTACGCATGAACAATCAGCCCCAGCATTTT